This TCR beta chain was identified in a study of blood T cell repertoires in COVID-19 (dated by TCRdb to 2018 to 2021). General notes on the study: Samples from collaborators originated in the United States, Italy and Spain and spanned both the acute and convalescent phases of COVID-19. A freely available public database, intended as a resource for researchers studying the immune response to SARS-CoV-2, is where the repertoires were released. Deeply sampled blood TCRbeta repertoires from subjects exposed to, actively infected with, or recovered from COVID-19 were included in the dataset. Samples were obtained from the ongoing ImmuneRACE study (first 160 participants) and from about 1,300 subjects provided by 6 global collaborators. Nearly every sample came with metadata listing a de-identified subject ID, COVID-19 status, age in years and sex. HLA class I and class II types, where available, came from metadata supplied by the sample provider rather than from assay-based typing. The material from the prospective study consisted of cDNA or gDNA derived from T cells, B-cell-depleted T cells, or PBMCs. Overall study results and their limits: The amount of clinical and demographic metadata varied by source and participant and was provided uncurated.

TCRbeta CDR3 regions were amplified from genomic DNA using the immunoSEQ Assay, a bias-controlled multiplex PCR. From the authors' description of their analysis: The number of nucleated cells in each sample was estimated by amplification of reference gene primers within the assay. Sequence reads were collapsed and filtered to measure the absolute abundance of every unique TCRbeta CDR3 rearrangement. For each sample, productive Simpson clonality was calculated as the square root of Simpson's diversity index across productive rearrangements. TCRdb re-hosts the immuneACCESS table, in-frame sequences only. Its copies lack some clones; in the studies checked, an unresolved V gene accounts for under half of them, and the cause for the rest is not known. D and trimming were read from the DNA, whereas the V and J calls and clone size are those reported in that table. In this sample the table shows 490,000 or so clones, around nine tenths of which occur a single time. Of the sample, approximately 8.3% is held by the ten largest clones.

On this clone itself: Its antigen has not been determined. No quality values exist for individual bases; no much larger clone is one base distant.

Participants in the prospective study were aged about 18 to 95 years, lived in 24 United States geographic areas, and enrolled through a virtual design. In the prospective study, cohorts were assigned on the basis of participant-reported clinical history obtained from a screening survey and a study questionnaire. ImmuneRACE Cohort 3 recovered participants were defined by two consecutive negative NP/OP PCR tests, healthcare professional clearance, or symptom resolution. Mobile phlebotomists in the prospective study collected whole blood, serum and a nasopharyngeal or oropharyngeal swab from every participant. Participants in the prospective study had the option to provide additional blood draws and questionnaires over an approximately 2-month period. Prospective study blood samples were shipped either frozen or at room temperature before DNA extraction. The CDR3 goes from the cysteine to the phenylalanine over 16 residues. Only the CDR3 DNA is retained, 48 bases long and in frame from the first base. The CDR1 and CDR2 encoded by the germline V gene are SGHTA and FQGNSA. Trimming accounts for 2 bases at V and 9 bases at J, while the number of junction bases matched to no gene is 5.

Sequencing input: PBMCs or T cells enriched from blood (not recorded which). The TCR originated in a woman aged 60 to 75 who had recovered from COVID-19. The chain employs TRBV7-2 and TRBJ2-1, and 15 bases in between align with TRBD2. The CDR3 region: CASSLLGLAGGGEQFF. The base sequence is TGTGCCAGCAGCTTACTGGGACTAGCGGGGGGAGGTGAGCAGTTCTTC.